The 32 T cell receptor beta chains below were found in one sample sequenced in a study of blood T cell repertoires in COVID-19. Clones were sequenced by immunoSEQ multiplex PCR, and TCRdb holds only the in-frame ones, with some missing. This table holds about 190,000 clones, roughly 84% found once. Sequenced material: PBMCs or T cells enriched from blood (not recorded which). The receptor set was obtained from a woman aged 25 to 39 who had recovered from COVID-19.

CDR3: CATSTAGANYGYTF. As DNA, the CDR3 is TGTGCCACCAGCACAGCCGGAGCTAACTATGGCTACACCTTC. The chain links TRBV15 to TRBJ1-2; unclear D gene. The CDR3 consists of 14 residues. Germline CDR1 reads LNHNV; CDR2 reads YYDKDF (reference sequence). Trimming took 4 bases from V and 0 from J, leaving 9 bases between them.

CDR3 region: CASSEAGHGYTF. The CDR3 region has the DNA TGTGCCAGCAGTGAAGCGGGCCATGGCTACACCTTC. This sequence joins TRBV6-1 and TRBJ1-2; no firm D call. Germline V gives CDR1 MNHNS, CDR2 SASEGT. Between the trimmed V and J ends, which lost 0 bases and 6 bases, there was a span of 5 bases. The CDR3 covers 12 residues.

The V gene is TRBV28, the J gene TRBJ1-3; 7 nucleotides align to TRBD1. Trimming took 2 bases from V and 4 from J; bases not matched to a gene: 5. The germline CDR1 and CDR2 sequences are MDHEN and SYDVKM. The CDR3 is 15 amino acids. The chain's CDR3 is CASSLPGQAGNTIYF. The CDR3 DNA follows: TGTGCCAGCAGTTTACCAGGACAGGCAGGAAACACCATATATTTT.

This clone was seen only once. The chain joins TRBV7-3 to TRBJ2-1, with 9 bases identical to TRBD2. Per germline, CDR1 SGHTA and CDR2 FQGTGA. Trimming at V came to 5 bases and at J to 5 bases, leaving 7 bases not matched to a gene. This CDR3 region has 15 residues. CDR3 region: CASSRSTSGNNEQFF. Written as DNA, the CDR3 is TGTGCCAGCAGCCGGTCGACTAGCGGTAACAATGAGCAGTTCTTC.

The genes are TRBV19 and TRBJ1-4; D is ambiguous. Deletions cut 3 bases from V and 8 bases from J, with 13 bases between. The CDR3 is 14 residues long. CDR1 and CDR2 (germline): LNHDA, SQIVND (reference sequence). CDR3 loop: CASSIIVGVEKLFF. The CDR3 nucleotides read TGTGCCAGTAGTATCATAGTCGGGGTAGAAAAACTGTTTTTT. Full variable domain (outside the CDR3, taken from reference TRBV19 and TRBJ1-4): DGGITQSPKYLFRKEGQNVTLSCEQNLNHDAMYWYRQDPGQGLRLIYYSQIVNDFQKGDIAEGYSVSREKKESFPLTVTSAQKNPTAFYLCASSIIVGVEKLFFGSGTQLSVL.

Concerning this clone: No conserved phenylalanine or tryptophan ends this CDR3, so it is likely a read error. The limits of the CDR3 on the DNA are not certain, so only TCRdb's listed CDR3 is given. V and J are TRBV20-1 and TRBJ2-7; the D call of TRBD2 is as the table states it, not checked on the DNA. The length of the CDR3 is 12 amino acids, counting both ends. Germline CDR1 and CDR2: DFQATT and SNEGSKA (reference sequence). This CDR3 is CSASRDLAGGRL.

This clone has a handful of counts. The V gene is TRBV27, the J gene TRBJ1-5, with D unclear. The CDR3 consists of 11 residues. Trimming stripped 4 bases from V and 5 bases from J, with 3 bases between. Germline CDR1 is MNHEY and CDR2 is SMNVEV (reference sequence). The chain's CDR3 is CASSSYQPQHF. The CDR3 region has the DNA TGTGCCAGCAGTTCCTATCAGCCCCAGCATTTT.

The CDR3 nucleotides are TGCGCCAGCAGCCCCCGGCTAGCGGATAACAATGAGCAGTTCTTC. Protein sequence: CASSPRLADNNEQFF. The gene calls are TRBV5-1 and TRBJ2-1; TRBD2 matches 7 bases. CDR1 is SGHRS, CDR2 YFSETQ, per germline. The V gene end was trimmed by 4 bases and the J gene end by 5 bases; junction bases not matched to a gene: 9. This CDR3 has 15 amino acids.

This chain connects TRBV5-8 to TRBJ1-1; 11 nucleotides align to TRBD1. V lost 4 bases and J lost 3; bases outside the gene matches: 11. Germline CDR1 is SGHTS and CDR2 is YDEGEE. The CDR3 consists of 17 residues. The chain's CDR3 is CASSPRRTGGAYTEAFF. The CDR3 DNA reads as TGTGCCAGCAGCCCCCGACGGACAGGGGGCGCTTACACTGAAGCTTTCTTT. Filled out from reference TRBV5-8 and TRBJ1-1, the complete variable domain reads EAGVTQSPTHLIKTRGQQATLRCSPISGHTSVYWYQQALGLGLQFLLWYDEGEERNRGNFPPRFSGRQFPNYSSELNVNALELEDSALYLCASSPRRTGGAYTEAFFGQGTRLTVV.

The CDR3 DNA is TGTGCCACCAGTCCCGGGACAGGGACCGGGGCCAACGTCCTGACTTTC. It yields the protein CATSPGTGTGANVLTF. This chain uses TRBV24-1 with TRBJ2-6; 9 bases line up with TRBD1. There are 16 residues in the CDR3. Germline loops: CDR1 KGHDR, CDR2 SFDVKD. V gave up 6 bases and J gave up 4 bases; unmatched junction bases: 6.

J is TRBJ2-7 and V is TRBV18; TRBD1 agrees at 10 bases. J gave up 5 bases and V 2 bases, and 6 bases lay outside the gene matches. The CDR3 contains 15 residues. Germline loops: CDR1 KGHSH, CDR2 LQKENI. CDR3: CASSPTGTGANEQYV. CDR3 coding DNA: TGTGCCAGCTCACCAACCGGGACAGGGGCCAACGAGCAGTACGTC.

The chain uses TRBV27 and TRBJ2-6, with D unresolved. The CDR3 runs 14 residues. V gave up 1 base and J gave up 4 bases, with 5 bases separating them. CDR1 is MNHEY and CDR2 is SMNVEV in the germline V gene (reference sequence). The CDR3 here is CASSLYSGANVLTF. CDR3 DNA: TGTGCCAGCAGTTTATATTCGGGGGCCAACGTCCTGACTTTC.

The chain links TRBV5-1 to TRBJ2-2, with TRBD2 matching over 9 bases. The CDR3 has 16 amino acids. From germline, CDR1 is SGHRS and CDR2 YFSETQ. Trimming took 0 bases from V and 3 from J; bases not matched to a gene: 3. The CDR3 loop reads CASSLVAGAHTGELFF. CDR3 DNA: TGCGCCAGCAGCTTGGTAGCGGGGGCGCACACCGGGGAGCTGTTTTTT.

The CDR3 nucleotides read TGTGCCAGCAGTTCGCAGGGTATGGCTTTCTTT. This translates into CASSSQGMAFF. The genes are TRBV28 and TRBJ1-1, with D maybe TRBD1 (5 bases). The V gene's germline CDR1 is MDHEN and CDR2 SYDVKM. V lost 4 bases and J lost 11, with 11 bases in between. The CDR3 spans 11 residues. Filled out from reference TRBV28 and TRBJ1-1, the complete variable domain reads DVKVTQSSRYLVKRTGEKVFLECVQDMDHENMFWYRQDPGLGLRLIYFSYDVKMKEKGDIPEGYSVSREKKERFSLILESASTNQTSMYLCASSSQGMAFFGQGTRLTVV.

The J gene is TRBJ2-5, the V gene TRBV7-2, with 11 bases aligning to TRBD2. The V gene's germline CDR1 is SGHTA and CDR2 FQGNSA. V lost 5 bases, J lost 5 bases, and 16 bases stayed unmatched. The CDR3 has 18 residues. CDR3 sequence (DNA): TGTGCCAGCAGCCCAACGGGACTAGCGGCAAGAGGGAGGGAGACCCAGTACTTC. Its protein product is CASSPTGLAARGRETQYF.

The chain uses TRBV6-5 and TRBJ1-4; D is unclear. The CDR3 spans 13 residues. Trimming removed 10 bases from V and 0 bases from J, with 9 bases in between. Germline V CDR1 and CDR2: MNHEY, SVGAGI. Here the CDR3 DNA reads TGTGCCATCGCAGGCGCAACTAATGAAAAACTGTTTTTT. Translating gives CAIAGATNEKLFF.

The sample holds a few counts of this clone. The chain recombines TRBV18 with TRBJ2-7; TRBD2 matches at 7 bases. J gave up 2 bases and V 2 bases, and 3 bases lay outside the gene matches. The germline V gene has CDR1 KGHSH and CDR2 LQKENI. The CDR3 contains 14 residues. The CDR3 protein is CASSPGGGPYEQYV. CDR3 nucleotides: TGTGCCAGCTCACCAGGGGGGGGACCCTACGAGCAGTACGTC.

J is TRBJ2-7 and V is TRBV20-1; 10 nucleotides match TRBD2. The V gene end was trimmed by 3 bases and the J gene end by 0 bases; junction bases not matched to a gene: 5. The germline CDR1 and CDR2 sequences are DFQATT and SNEGSKA (reference sequence). CDR3 length equals 15 residues. The CDR3 region is CSASWTSGSSYEQYF. CDR3 bases: TGCAGTGCTAGTTGGACTAGCGGTAGCTCCTACGAGCAGTACTTC.

The V and J genes are TRBV7-9 and TRBJ2-5, with D unclear. Trimming left V 5 bases short and J 2 bases short, with 9 bases between. CDR1 SEHNR and CDR2 FQNEAQ come from the germline V gene (reference sequence). The CDR3 runs 13 residues. Here the CDR3 DNA reads TGTGCCAGCAGCCCGACGGAGCAAGAGACCCAGTACTTC. Translating gives CASSPTEQETQYF.

The genes are TRBV5-6 and TRBJ1-1, with D perhaps matching TRBD1 (5 bases). The CDR3 runs to 18 residues. CDR1 is SGHDT, CDR2 YYEEEE, per germline. Deletions cut 3 bases from V and 1 base from J, with 22 bases between. CDR3 nucleotide sequence: TGTGCCAGCAGCTGGGGAATTGACAGATTTACCCCGAACACTGAAGCTTTCTTT. Translated: CASSWGIDRFTPNTEAFF.

This clone was seen once. The chain uses TRBV28 and TRBJ1-5; 7 positions match TRBD1. The V gene end was trimmed by 6 bases and the J gene end by 3 bases; junction bases not matched to a gene: 14. This CDR3 is 17 amino acids long. CDR1 is MDHEN and CDR2 is SYDVKM in the germline V gene. The CDR3 coding sequence is TGTGCCAGCAGCCCTCGACAGGGAGGTATTAACAATCAGCCCCAGCATTTT. Encoded protein: CASSPRQGGINNQPQHF.

This chain joins TRBV9 and TRBJ2-7; 8 bases are shared with TRBD1. V was clipped by 0 bases and J by 0 bases; unmatched bases: 2. The CDR3 contains 15 residues. Germline CDR1 is SGDLS and CDR2 is YYNGEE. In DNA, the CDR3 is TGTGCCAGCAGCGTAGCGACAGGGGTCTCCTACGAGCAGTACTTC. This gives the protein CASSVATGVSYEQYF.

The genes are TRBV5-1 and TRBJ1-1; tentative D call: TRBD1 (6 bases). V was pared by 6 bases and J by 1 base, with 13 bases between. The CDR3 runs 14 residues. CDR1 and CDR2 (germline): SGHRS, YFSETQ. The CDR3 reads CASNKQDRNTEAFF. The CDR3 DNA sequence: TGCGCCAGCAACAAGCAGGACAGGAACACTGAAGCTTTCTTT.

This rearrangement joins TRBV7-9 to TRBJ2-2, with D possibly matching TRBD1 (5 bases). The CDR3 extends over 15 amino acids. Looked up from germline, CDR1 is SEHNR and CDR2 is FQNEAQ (reference sequence). Trimming took 7 bases from V and 0 from J, leaving 12 bases between them. The CDR3 loop is CASTFWTTNTGELFF. In nucleotides, the CDR3 is TGTGCCAGCACCTTTTGGACAACGAACACCGGGGAGCTGTTTTTT.

The gene calls are TRBV14 and TRBJ1-2; the D is unclear. V gave up 5 bases and J gave up 3 bases, with 16 bases separating them. CDR1 is SGHDN and CDR2 is FVKESK in the germline V gene. The CDR3 is 15 residues long. The CDR3 protein is CASSAGSLGDYGYTF. The CDR3 coding sequence is TGTGCCAGCAGCGCCGGGAGCCTAGGAGACTATGGCTACACCTTC.

This clone is a singleton in its sample. Other DNA sequences from this sample encode an identical CDR3 as well. This rearrangement joins TRBV7-2 to TRBJ2-7; no definite D call. Trimming pared 0 bases from V and 1 base from J, leaving 4 bases between. CDR1 is SGHTA and CDR2 is FQGNSA in the germline V gene. The CDR3 loop spans 13 amino acids. The CDR3 DNA follows: TGTGCCAGCAGCTTAGCCCATTCCTACGAGCAGTACTTC. Residues: CASSLAHSYEQYF.

The J gene is TRBJ2-7, the V gene TRBV25-1, with 9 positions matching TRBD2. Germline V lookup: CDR1 MGHDK, CDR2 SYGVNS. CDR3 length: 17 residues. The ends lost 4 bases at V and 3 bases at J; junction bases unmatched: 13. CDR3: CASSVSGGVRVSYEQYF. The CDR3 nucleotides are TGTGCCAGCAGTGTTAGCGGGGGAGTAAGGGTAAGCTACGAGCAGTACTTC.

V is TRBV2 and J is TRBJ1-2; D is ambiguous. V lost 6 bases to trimming and J lost 3 bases, with 11 bases between them. Germline loops: CDR1 SNHLY, CDR2 FYNNEI. CDR3 size: 13 residues. The CDR3: CASREGTDYGYTF. The CDR3 DNA is TGTGCCAGCAGGGAGGGTACCGACTATGGCTACACCTTC. The full variable domain, completed using reference TRBV2 and TRBJ1-2, is EPEVTQTPSHQVTQMGQEVILRCVPISNHLYFYWYRQILGQKVEFLVSFYNNEISEKSEIFDDQFSVERPDGSNFTLKIRSTKLEDSAMYFCASREGTDYGYTFGSGTRLTVV.

This chain links TRBV2 with TRBJ1-3, with no clear D. In germline, CDR1 is SNHLY, CDR2 FYNNEI. The CDR3 contains 14 residues. Trimming removed 6 bases from V and 2 bases from J, with 11 bases in between. CDR3 in DNA: TGTGCCAGCAGCCAAGCGTTGGCTGGAAACACCATATATTTT. It translates to CASSQALAGNTIYF.

The gene calls are TRBV25-1 and TRBJ1-3; weak D call: TRBD1 (5 bases). The germline CDR1 and CDR2 sequences are MGHDK and SYGVNS. V dropped 4 bases and J dropped 2 bases, with 12 bases sitting between them. The CDR3 loop spans 15 amino acids. The CDR3 spells CASSGGGLAGNTIYF. Here the CDR3 DNA reads TGTGCCAGCAGTGGGGGGGGTCTCGCTGGAAACACCATATATTTT.

The chain combines TRBV15 with TRBJ1-4, with 9 bases fitting TRBD1. Germline CDR1 and CDR2: LNHNV and YYDKDF (reference sequence). With V trimmed by 4 bases and J by 7 bases, 7 bases remained unmatched. The CDR3 is made up of 15 amino acids. This chain's CDR3 is CATSTPGQGREKLFF. CDR3 nucleotides: TGTGCCACCAGCACCCCGGGACAGGGACGTGAAAAACTGTTTTTT.

The rearrangement joins TRBV29-1 to TRBJ2-7; D gene ambiguous. The CDR3 is 11 amino acids. V shed 7 bases and J shed 9 bases, with 16 bases lying between them. Looked up from germline, CDR1 is SQVTM and CDR2 is ANQGSEA. In nucleotides, the CDR3 is TGCAGCGCTACCGTCCTAGGCGGGCAGTACTTC. Its translation: CSATVLGGQYF.